This paragraph covers one T cell receptor (beta chain) sequence. Antigen specificity is unknown. This sample was taken from a study of OX40 agonist ivuxolimab in advanced cancers. General study findings and limits: Among the lowest peripheral clonal expansion occurred in 0.1-3.0 mg/kg partial responders.

Germline CDR1 reads MNHEY; CDR2 reads SVGAGI. With 2 bases removed from V and 4 bases from J, the gap between germline ends came to 11 bases. This CDR3 contains 15 residues. Profiling relied on immunoSEQ multiplex PCR, and the TCRdb table lists in-frame clones only, not all of them. Here the sample spans about 28,000 clones, 84% being singletons. The rearrangement uses TRBV6-5 and TRBJ2-2; D not certain. This TCR derives from an adult with an advanced solid tumor such as melanoma, head and neck, liver or kidney cancer. The material sequenced was CD4+ or CD8+ T cells sorted from blood, taken in a trial of the OX40 agonist ivuxolimab. DNA for the CDR3: TGTGCCAGCAGTTACGGTCTCTCCGCCACCGGGGAGCTGTTTTTT. This sequence encodes CASSYGLSATGELFF.